This T cell receptor beta chain stems from a study of T-cell reconstitution after alpha-beta-depleted transplantation in children. This clonotype was detected a few times. TCRbeta library preparation incorporated unique molecular identifiers. TCRdb reprocessed the PCR reads with MiXCR, giving one entry per CDR3 protein. This table has a few hundred thousand distinct CDR3 sequences, 27% appearing once. The CDR3 covers 18 residues. V was clipped by 1 base and J by 1 base; unmatched bases: 7. Germline values: CDR1 SGHRS, CDR2 YFSETQ. The chain carries TRBV5-1 and TRBJ2-1; 11 bases map to TRBD2. The TCR was taken from a boy younger than two with Wiskott-Aldrich syndrome, due to receive a stem cell transplant. Material: PBMCs, obtained before TCRalphabeta/CD19-depleted stem cell transplant. The CDR3 bases are TGCGCCAGCAGCTTGCTTAGCGGGAGGGCCATATCCTACAATGAGCAGTTCTTC. Residues: CASSLLSGRAISYNEQFF.